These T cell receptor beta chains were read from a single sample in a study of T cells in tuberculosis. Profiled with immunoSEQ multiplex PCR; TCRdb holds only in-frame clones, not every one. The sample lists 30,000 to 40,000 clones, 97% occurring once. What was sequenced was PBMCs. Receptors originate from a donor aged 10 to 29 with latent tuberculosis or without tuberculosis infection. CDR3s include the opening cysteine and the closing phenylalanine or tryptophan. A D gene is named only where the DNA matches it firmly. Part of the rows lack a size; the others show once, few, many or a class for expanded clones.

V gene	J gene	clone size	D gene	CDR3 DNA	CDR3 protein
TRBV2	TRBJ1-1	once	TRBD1	TGTGCCAGTCCCAGACAGGGTAGGTCTGAAGCTTTCTTT	CASPRQGRSEAFF
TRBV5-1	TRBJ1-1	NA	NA	TGCGCCAGCAATCAGGCGCAGAACACTGAAGCTTTCTTT	CASNQAQNTEAFF
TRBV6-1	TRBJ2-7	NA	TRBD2	TGTGCCAGCAGTGAGGATAGCGGGGGGGCCTACGAGCAGTACTTC	CASSEDSGGAYEQYF
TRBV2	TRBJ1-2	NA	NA	TGTGCCAGCAGTGCCCTACTATTGGGGGCGCGGGGCTACACCTTC	CASSALLLGARGYTF
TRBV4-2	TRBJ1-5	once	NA	TGTGCCAGCAGCAACAGGAGTTATAGCAATCAGCCCCAGCATTTT	CASSNRSYSNQPQHF
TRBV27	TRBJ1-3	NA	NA	TGTGCCAGCAGTTTTCGCTACAGCACCTCTGGAAACACCATATATTTT	CASSFRYSTSGNTIYF
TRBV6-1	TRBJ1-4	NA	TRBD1	TGTGCCAGCAGTGGGCGACAGGGGGCGAGACTAGTCGGTGAAAAACTGTTTTTT	CASSGRQGARLVGEKLFF
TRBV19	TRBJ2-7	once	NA	TGTGCCAGTAGTATAGGACCGCACGGGGAGCAGTACTTC	CASSIGPHGEQYF
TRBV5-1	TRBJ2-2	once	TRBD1	TGCGCCAGCAGCTTGGCCGAGGGACAGGGGGCCGGCGGGGAGCTGTTTTTT	CASSLAEGQGAGGELFF
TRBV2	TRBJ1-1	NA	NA	TGTGCCTCATCCCGGACTACCTTGGGCACTGAAGCTTTCTTT	CASSRTTLGTEAFF
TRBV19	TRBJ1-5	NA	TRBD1	TGTGCCAGTAGTTCCGGGACAGCTGGCAATCAGCCCCAGCATTTT	CASSSGTAGNQPQHF
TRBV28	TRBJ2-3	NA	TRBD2	TGTGCCAGCAGTTTCGGGGGGAAGCTGGGACGGGATACGCAGTATTTT	CASSFGGKLGRDTQYF
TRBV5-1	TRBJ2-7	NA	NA	TGCGCCAGCAGCTACGATAGCGGACTCTCCTACGAGCAGTACTTC	CASSYDSGLSYEQYF
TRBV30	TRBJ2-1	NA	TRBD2	TGTGCCTGGAGTGTTCTCGGGAGGGCCTTCGATGAGCAGTTCTTC	CAWSVLGRAFDEQFF
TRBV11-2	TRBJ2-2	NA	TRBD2	TGTGCCAGCAGGCAACGGGGGGGAAGCACCGGGGAGCTGTTTTTT	CASRQRGGSTGELFF
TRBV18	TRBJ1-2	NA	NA	TGTGCCAGCTCACCCGTACAGGGTTTTAACTATGGCTACACCTTC	CASSPVQGFNYGYTF
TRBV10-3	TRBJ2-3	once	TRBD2	TGTGCCATCAGTGAGTCGGGGACTAGCGGGGGCGATACGCAGTATTTT	CAISESGTSGGDTQYF
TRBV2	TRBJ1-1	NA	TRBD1	TGTGCCAGCAGTGTTCCCGGGCCAACGAGACATGGGAACAGGGGCTCGTACACTGAAGCTTTCTTT	CASSVPGPTRHGNRGSYTEAFF
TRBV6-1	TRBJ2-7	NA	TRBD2	TGTGCCAGCAGTGCCGGGACTAGTAATTACGAGCAGTACTTC	CASSAGTSNYEQYF
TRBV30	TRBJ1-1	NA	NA	TGTGCCTGGAGGAGGACCGGGGACATGAACACTGAAGCTTTCTTT	CAWRRTGDMNTEAFF
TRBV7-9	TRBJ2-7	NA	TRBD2	TGTGCCAGCAGCGGACTAGCTTCGAGCTCCTACGAGCAGTACTTC	CASSGLASSSYEQYF
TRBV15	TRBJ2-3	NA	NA	TGTGCCACCAGCAGACAGGGTTATACGCAGTATTTT	CATSRQGYTQYF
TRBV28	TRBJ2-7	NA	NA	TGTGCCAGCAGTTTACCCTACGGGAGATCCTACGAGCAGTACTTC	CASSLPYGRSYEQYF
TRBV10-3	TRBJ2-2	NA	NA	TGTGCCATCTTCCCGGAAAACCGGGGCACCGGGGAGCTGTTTTTT	CAIFPENRGTGELFF
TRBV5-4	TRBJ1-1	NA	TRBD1	TGTGCCAGCAGCACCTCCCGGGACAGACCGAACACTGAAGCTTTCTTT	CASSTSRDRPNTEAFF
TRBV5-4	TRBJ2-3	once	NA	TGTGCCAGTAGCGTAACTAGCACAGATACGCAGTATTTT	CASSVTSTDTQYF
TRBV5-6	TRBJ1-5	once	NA	TGTGCCAGCAGCAGAGACAGTAGCAATCAGCCCCAGCATTTT	CASSRDSSNQPQHF
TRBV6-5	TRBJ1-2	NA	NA	TGTGCCAGCAGTGGCCCGGGATCCTATGGCTACACCTTC	CASSGPGSYGYTF
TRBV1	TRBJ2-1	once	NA	TGCACCAGCAGCCAAGCAGAAAGCGGGAGGGCGGTCTACAATGAGCAGTTCTTC	CTSSQAESGRAVYNEQFF
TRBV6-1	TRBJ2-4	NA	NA	TGTGCCAGCAGTGAAGGACAGCGAAACATTCAGTACTTC	CASSEGQRNIQYF
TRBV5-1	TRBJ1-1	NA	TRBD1	TGCGCCAGCAGCCCCCCGACAGGGCTTGTGACTGAAGCTTTCTTT	CASSPPTGLVTEAFF
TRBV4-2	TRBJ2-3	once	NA	TGTGCCGCAGGGGGGCGGCCCAGCACAGATACGCAGTATTTT	CAAGGRPSTDTQYF
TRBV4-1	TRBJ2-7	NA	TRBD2	TGCGCCAGCAGCCAAGGGGGACTAGCGGGGGGCCGAAACTACGAGCAGTACTTC	CASSQGGLAGGRNYEQYF
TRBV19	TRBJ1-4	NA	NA	TGTGCCAGTAGACGGGGGGTTAATGAAAAACTGTTTTTT	CASRRGVNEKLFF
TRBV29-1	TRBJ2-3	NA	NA	TGCAGCGCATGGGGGGGCACAGATACGCAGTATTTT	CSAWGGTDTQYF
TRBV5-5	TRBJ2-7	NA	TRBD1	TGTGCCAGCAGCTTTAATAGGGACAGGTTTTCCGAGCAGTACTTC	CASSFNRDRFSEQYF
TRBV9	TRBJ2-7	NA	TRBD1	TGTGCCAGCAGCGAGGGACAGGGGGGGTACGAGCAGTACTTC	CASSEGQGGYEQYF
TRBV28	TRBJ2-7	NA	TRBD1	TGTGCCAGCAGCCCTGAGGGGACAGGGGGCTACGAGCAGTACTTC	CASSPEGTGGYEQYF
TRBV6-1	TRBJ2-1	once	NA	TGTGCCAGCAGTGAAGCGAGGCACAACTCCTACAATGAGCAGTTCTTC	CASSEARHNSYNEQFF
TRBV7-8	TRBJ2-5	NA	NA	TGTGCCAGCAGCTTAGCGCAAAGGAGTTGGCAAGAGACCCAGTACTTC	CASSLAQRSWQETQYF
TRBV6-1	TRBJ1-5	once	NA	TGTGCCAGCCACCTTGCCGGACAGAGAAATCAGCCCCAGCATTTT	CASHLAGQRNQPQHF
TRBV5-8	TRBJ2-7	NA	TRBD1	TGTGCCAGCGGACGTCTTCCGGGACAGGGTCGCAACGAGCAGTACTTC	CASGRLPGQGRNEQYF
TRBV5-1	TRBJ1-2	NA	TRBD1	TGCGCCAGCAGCTTTGACGGACAGGGGAACTATGGCTACACCTTC	CASSFDGQGNYGYTF
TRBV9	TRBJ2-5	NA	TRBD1	TGTGCCAGCAGCGCCAGGGGGCAAGAGACCCAGTACTTC	CASSARGQETQYF
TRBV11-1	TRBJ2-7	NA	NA	TGTGCCAGCAGCTTACGGGAAACTAGCTCCTACGAGCAGTACTTC	CASSLRETSSYEQYF
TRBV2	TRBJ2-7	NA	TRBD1	TGTGCCAGCAGCAAACTGACAGGGAAGGGTCTCTACGAGCAGTACTTC	CASSKLTGKGLYEQYF
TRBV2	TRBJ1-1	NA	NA	TGTGCCAGCGGAGAAAATGAGGACTCTAACACTGAAGCTTTCTTT	CASGENEDSNTEAFF
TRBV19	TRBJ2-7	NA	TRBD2	TGTGCCAGTAGCGAACTCCCCGGCCAACTAGCGGGCGCTGGCTACGAGCAGTACTTC	CASSELPGQLAGAGYEQYF
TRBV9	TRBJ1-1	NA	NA	TGTGCCAGCGGTGACATACCGAACACTGAAGCTTTCTTT	CASGDIPNTEAFF
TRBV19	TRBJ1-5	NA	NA	TGTGCCAGTAGTATGAGGACTTACAGTCGTTATCAGCCCCAGCATTTT	CASSMRTYSRYQPQHF
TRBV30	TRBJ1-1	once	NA	TGTGCCTGCCAAGGGGGGGGAGGGTTGAACACTGAAGCTTTCTTT	CACQGGGGLNTEAFF